The 25 T cell receptor beta chains reported below all come from one sample, sequenced in a study of T cells in narcolepsy. Sequencing used immunoSEQ multiplex PCR; TCRdb keeps in-frame clones, though not all of them. The repertoire consists of fewer than 35,000 clones, with 75% to 85% occurring once and the leading ten covering 0.8% to 1.1%. What was sequenced was CD45RA- memory CD4+ T cells from PBMCs. The receptors derive from a human donor with narcolepsy.

In the case of this clone: One end of the junction fails to match germline, which may point to a read error. The V and J genes are TRBV12-5 and TRBJ2-6; no definite D call. The CDR3 length is 13 residues. CDR1 and CDR2 from the germline V gene are LGHNT and FRNRAP. DNA for the CDR3: TGTGCTAGTGTCAATTCTGGAGCCAACGTCCTGACTTTC. This encodes CASVNSGANVLTF.

The rearrangement uses TRBV7-2 and TRBJ2-5, with D perhaps matching TRBD1 (5 bases). The tail of the sequence fits TRBJ2-7 better, so the J call may be wrong. Germline values: CDR1 SGHTA, CDR2 FQGNSA. The CDR3 sequence is 13 residues long. The CDR3 DNA sequence: TGTGCCAGCAGCTCCTCTCAGGGAAACGAGCAGTACTTC. Amino acids: CASSSSQGNEQYF.

The V and J genes are TRBV7-3 and TRBJ2-1; 13 bases line up with TRBD2. The ends lost 5 bases at V and 8 bases at J; junction bases unmatched: 6. Germline V gene sequence: CDR1 SGHTA, CDR2 FQGTGA. CDR3 length: 15 residues. CDR3 sequence (DNA): TGTGCCAGCAGCCAGCTAGGGACTAGCGGGGATGAGCAGTTCTTC. Protein product: CASSQLGTSGDEQFF.

This rearrangement joins TRBV28 to TRBJ1-2; 7 nucleotides agree with TRBD1. The CDR3 covers 13 residues. V dropped 6 bases and J dropped 4; count of bases not matched to a gene: 5. The V gene's germline CDR1 is MDHEN and CDR2 SYDVKM. The CDR3 is CASSLGQFYGYTF. The CDR3 nucleotides are TGTGCCAGCAGCCTGGGACAGTTCTATGGCTACACCTTC.

Notes on this clone: Different DNA sequences within this sample yield the same CDR3. V gene TRBV9 combines with J gene TRBJ2-1; 9 nucleotides agree with TRBD2. This CDR3 has 16 amino acids. The ends lost 1 base at V and 0 bases at J; junction bases unmatched: 2. The germline V gene encodes CDR1 SGDLS and CDR2 YYNGEE. CDR3 region: CASSVRSGSSYNEQFF. As DNA, the CDR3 is TGTGCCAGCAGCGTACGTAGCGGGAGCTCCTACAATGAGCAGTTCTTC.

This chain joins TRBV5-1 and TRBJ2-3; 8 positions agree with TRBD1. Germline V gene lookup returns CDR1 SGHRS and CDR2 YFSETQ. CDR3 length: 16 amino acids. Germline trimming cut 0 bases from V and 4 bases from J; bases unmatched to any gene: 7. This CDR3 reads CASSLDLTGGSDTQYF. Here the CDR3 DNA reads TGCGCCAGCAGCTTGGATCTCACAGGGGGTTCAGATACGCAGTATTTT. The full variable domain, rest sourced from reference TRBV5-1 and TRBJ2-3, is KAGVTQTPRYLIKTRGQQVTLSCSPISGHRSVSWYQQTPGQGLQFLFEYFSETQRNKGNFPGRFSGRQFSNSRSEMNVSTLELGDSALYLCASSLDLTGGSDTQYFGPGTRLTVL.

The table lists this clone with a few counts. The chain joins TRBV2 to TRBJ2-5, with D unclear. V dropped 1 base and J dropped 4 bases, with 7 bases sitting between them. CDR1 and CDR2 (germline): SNHLY, FYNNEI. This CDR3 is 13 amino acids long. The CDR3, as DNA: TGTGCCAGCAGTGAAGGCCTAGGAGAGACCCAGTACTTC. It encodes CASSEGLGETQYF. Together with reference TRBV2 and TRBJ2-5, the CDR3 gives the full variable domain: EPEVTQTPSHQVTQMGQEVILRCVPISNHLYFYWYRQILGQKVEFLVSFYNNEISEKSEIFDDQFSVERPDGSNFTLKIRSTKLEDSAMYFCASSEGLGETQYFGPGTRLLVL.

This clone was detected only a few times. This chain links TRBV14 with TRBJ1-2; the D gene is possibly TRBD1 (5 bases). The length of the CDR3 is 15 residues. CDR1 and CDR2 from the germline V gene are SGHDN and FVKESK. V lost 2 bases and J lost 13, with 23 bases in between. CDR3 nucleotide sequence: TGTGCCAGCAGCCAAAAGGGGATGAGGACCGATCCGTGCACCTTC. It translates to CASSQKGMRTDPCTF.

The chain joins TRBV6-1 to TRBJ2-3; D remains unclear. Germline V gene sequence: CDR1 MNHNS, CDR2 SASEGT. Trimming took 2 bases from V and 1 from J, leaving 4 bases between them. CDR3 length: 13 residues. The CDR3: CASSELRTDTQYF. CDR3 coding DNA: TGTGCCAGCAGTGAACTTCGCACAGATACGCAGTATTTT.

This rearrangement joins TRBV5-1 to TRBJ2-2; 11 nucleotides agree with TRBD1. Germline lookup yields CDR1 SGHRS and CDR2 YFSETQ. The CDR3 contains 14 residues. The V and J ends lost 7 bases and 7 bases, in that order; junction bases with no gene match: 6. The CDR3 DNA is TGCGCCAGCGGCGGACAGGGGGCTGGCGGGGAGCTGTTTTTT. This translates into CASGGQGAGGELFF.

The chain recombines TRBV27 with TRBJ2-1; D gene unclear. The CDR3 totals 21 residues. V dropped 5 bases and J dropped 4 bases, with 33 bases sitting between them. The germline V gene encodes CDR1 MNHEY and CDR2 SMNVEV (reference sequence). The CDR3 is CASSPLRPIRARQEWYNEQFF. CDR3 coding DNA: TGTGCCAGCAGTCCCCTAAGGCCCATCCGAGCCCGGCAAGAATGGTACAATGAGCAGTTCTTC.

Only a few counts were recorded for this clone. This chain connects TRBV14 to TRBJ1-2, with a possible D match to TRBD1 (5 bases). V was shortened by 4 bases and J by 4 bases, with 7 bases between the two germline ends. Germline V gives CDR1 SGHDN, CDR2 FVKESK. This CDR3 has 12 residues. The CDR3 DNA follows: TGTGCCAGCAGCCGTCAGGGCTATGGCTACACCTTC. It translates to CASSRQGYGYTF. The full variable domain, in which reference TRBV14 and TRBJ1-2 provide the parts outside the CDR3, is EAGVTQFPSHSVIEKGQTVTLRCDPISGHDNLYWYRRVMGKEIKFLLHFVKESKQDESGMPNNRFLAERTGGTYSTLKVQPAELEDSGVYFCASSRQGYGYTFGSGTRLTVV.

This chain links TRBV11-2 with TRBJ2-5, with TRBD2 as a possible D gene (5 bases). The CDR3 is 14 residues long. Trimming took 1 base from V and 3 from J, leaving 9 bases between them. Germline CDR1 is SGHAT and CDR2 is FQNNGV. For the CDR3, the DNA is TGTGCCAGCAGCTTAGGGACGGGAAAAGAGACCCAGTACTTC. Translating it yields CASSLGTGKETQYF.

This clone was seen a handful of times. The V gene is TRBV6-4, the J gene TRBJ1-1; no definite D call. The length of the CDR3 is 14 residues. Germline V gives CDR1 MRHNA, CDR2 SNTAGT. V lost 7 bases and J lost 1, with 13 bases in between. Here the CDR3 DNA reads TGTGCCAGCACCCCATCCCCGGGGAACACTGAAGCTTTCTTT. It encodes CASTPSPGNTEAFF.

The CDR3 sequence: CASSIVLAGFSTDTQYF. The CDR3 bases are TGTGCCAGTAGTATAGTACTAGCGGGATTTAGCACAGATACGCAGTATTTT. The chain links TRBV19 to TRBJ2-3; 10 bases agree with TRBD2. The V gene end was trimmed by 1 base and the J gene end by 0 bases; junction bases not matched to a gene: 4. CDR1 and CDR2 from the germline V gene are LNHDA and SQIVND (reference sequence). There are 17 residues in the CDR3.

The chain carries TRBV5-8 and TRBJ2-2, with 13 positions matching TRBD2. Germline CDR1 SGHTS, CDR2 YDEGEE. J was trimmed by 7 bases and V by 2 bases; bases with no gene match: 5. The CDR3 is 16 residues long. The CDR3 coding sequence is TGTGCCAGCAGCTTAACTAGCGGGAGGGCCTTCGGGGAGCTGTTTTTT. Protein: CASSLTSGRAFGELFF. The complete variable domain, with remaining parts taken from reference TRBV5-8 and TRBJ2-2, reads EAGVTQSPTHLIKTRGQQATLRCSPISGHTSVYWYQQALGLGLQFLLWYDEGEERNRGNFPPRFSGRQFPNYSSELNVNALELEDSALYLCASSLTSGRAFGELFFGEGSRLTVL.

This clone was observed a few times. V usage is TRBV27 and J usage is TRBJ2-5; D may be TRBD2 (6 bases). CDR3 length: 15 amino acids. V lost 9 bases to trimming and J lost 0 bases, with 17 bases between them. Germline CDR1 MNHEY, CDR2 SMNVEV (reference sequence). Written as DNA, the CDR3 is TGTGCCAGGTTCCGAAGGAGGGACGACCAAGAGACCCAGTACTTC. It yields the protein CARFRRRDDQETQYF.

Concerning this clone itself: A junction boundary mismatches the germline segment, possibly from a read error. The V call is TRBV7-2, the J call TRBJ2-7, with 9 bases fitting TRBD2. Looked up from germline, CDR1 is SGHTA and CDR2 is FQGNSA. The CDR3 sequence is 16 residues long. The chain's CDR3 is CASSEDSGTSSHEQYF. The CDR3 coding sequence is TGTGCCAGCAGCGAAGACAGCGGGACTAGCTCCCACGAGCAGTACTTC.

The V gene is TRBV2, the J gene TRBJ2-5; TRBD2 is a possible D gene (6 bases). This CDR3 region has 14 residues. Per the germline V gene, CDR1 is SNHLY and CDR2 is FYNNEI. V dropped 7 bases and J dropped 7 bases, with 19 bases sitting between them. The CDR3 sequence: CASKMASSAGTQYF. In DNA form, the CDR3 reads TGTGCCAGCAAAATGGCGTCTAGCGCGGGGACCCAGTACTTC.

The chain is built from TRBV7-6 and TRBJ2-1; 9 bases map to TRBD2. Looked up from germline, CDR1 is SGHVS and CDR2 is FNYEAQ. V shed 5 bases, J shed 7 bases, and the junction held 12 bases outside the gene matches. The CDR3 runs to 16 residues. CDR3 nucleotide sequence: TGTGCCAGCAGCCTTAGAGGGGCGGGAGGGAAAAATGAGCAGTTCTTC. The encoded protein is CASSLRGAGGKNEQFF.

The chain is built from TRBV4-3 and TRBJ2-7, with D possibly TRBD2 on 6 matching bases. The CDR3 contains 14 residues. Germline V CDR1 and CDR2: LGHNA, YSLEER. The V end was cut by 2 bases, the J end by 10 bases, with 18 bases between. The CDR3 nucleotides read TGCGCCAGCAGCCAAAAGCGAGAGGGCGGGACTCAGTACTTC. This sequence encodes CASSQKREGGTQYF.

J is TRBJ2-6 and V is TRBV27; no clear D. The V and J ends lost 5 bases and 1 base respectively, with 9 bases between them. The germline V gene encodes CDR1 MNHEY and CDR2 SMNVEV (reference sequence). There are 15 residues in the CDR3. The CDR3 DNA reads as TGTGCCAGCAGTCATTTGGGGTCTGGGGCCAACGTCCTGACTTTC. It codes for CASSHLGSGANVLTF.

The rearrangement joins TRBV6-1 to TRBJ2-7, with 7 bases aligning to TRBD2. V shed 6 bases, J shed 7 bases, and the junction held 3 bases outside the gene matches. This CDR3 is 11 amino acids long. The germline gives CDR1 MNHNS, CDR2 SASEGT. The CDR3 reads CASSAGGEQYF. The DNA for the CDR3 is TGTGCCAGCAGCGCCGGGGGGGAGCAGTACTTC.

The V gene is TRBV5-4, the J gene TRBJ2-3; 7 positions match TRBD2. The V and J ends lost 4 bases and 0 bases, in that order; junction bases with no gene match: 8. Germline values: CDR1 SGHNT, CDR2 YYREEE (reference sequence). This CDR3 comprises 16 residues. The CDR3 DNA reads TGTGCCAGCAGCATGAAACTAGCGACTAGCACAGATACGCAGTATTTT. This gives the protein CASSMKLATSTDTQYF.

This rearrangement joins TRBV6-1 to TRBJ1-1, with D hard to call. This CDR3 has 13 residues. Trimming removed 8 bases at V and 0 bases at J, with 10 bases between. Germline V lookup: CDR1 MNHNS, CDR2 SASEGT. CDR3 sequence (DNA): TGTGCCAGCTCGGGCAGACTGAACACTGAAGCTTTCTTT. This sequence encodes CASSGRLNTEAFF.